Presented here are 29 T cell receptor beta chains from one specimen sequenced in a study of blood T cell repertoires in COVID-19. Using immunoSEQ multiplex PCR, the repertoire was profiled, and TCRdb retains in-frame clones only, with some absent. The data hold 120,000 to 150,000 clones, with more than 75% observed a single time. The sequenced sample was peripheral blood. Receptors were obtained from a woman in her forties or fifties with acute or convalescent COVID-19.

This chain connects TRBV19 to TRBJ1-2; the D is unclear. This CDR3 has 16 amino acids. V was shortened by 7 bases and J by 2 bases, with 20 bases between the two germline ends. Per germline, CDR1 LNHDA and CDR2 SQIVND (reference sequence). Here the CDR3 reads CASNKVVFGVNYGYTF. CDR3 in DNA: TGTGCCAGTAATAAAGTAGTATTTGGTGTAAACTATGGCTACACCTTC.

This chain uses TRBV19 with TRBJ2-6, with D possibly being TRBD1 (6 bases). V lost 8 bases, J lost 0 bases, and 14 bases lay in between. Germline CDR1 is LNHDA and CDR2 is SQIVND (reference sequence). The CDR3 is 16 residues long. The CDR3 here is CASEKDSYSGANVLTF. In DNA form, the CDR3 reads TGTGCCAGTGAAAAGGACAGCTACTCTGGGGCCAACGTCCTGACTTTC.

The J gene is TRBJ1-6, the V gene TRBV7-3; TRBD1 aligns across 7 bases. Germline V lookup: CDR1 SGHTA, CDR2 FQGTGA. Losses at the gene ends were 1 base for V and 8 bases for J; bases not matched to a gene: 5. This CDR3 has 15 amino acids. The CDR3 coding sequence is TGTGCCAGCAGCTTAAACCCCGGGACAGATTCACCCCTCCACTTT. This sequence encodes CASSLNPGTDSPLHF.

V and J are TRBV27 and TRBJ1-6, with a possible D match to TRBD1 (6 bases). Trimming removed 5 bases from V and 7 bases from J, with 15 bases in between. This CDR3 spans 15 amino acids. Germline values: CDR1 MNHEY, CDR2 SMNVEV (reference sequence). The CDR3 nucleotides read TGTGCCAGCAGTCTAACAGGGTTGGCGAATTCACCCCTCCACTTT. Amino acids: CASSLTGLANSPLHF.

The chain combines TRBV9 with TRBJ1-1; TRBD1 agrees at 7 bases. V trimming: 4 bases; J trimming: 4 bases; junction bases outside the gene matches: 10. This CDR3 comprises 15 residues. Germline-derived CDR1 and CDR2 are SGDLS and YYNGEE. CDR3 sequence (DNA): TGTGCCAGCAGCAAAACCGGGGCAGGGGGCACTGAAGCTTTCTTT. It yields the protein CASSKTGAGGTEAFF.

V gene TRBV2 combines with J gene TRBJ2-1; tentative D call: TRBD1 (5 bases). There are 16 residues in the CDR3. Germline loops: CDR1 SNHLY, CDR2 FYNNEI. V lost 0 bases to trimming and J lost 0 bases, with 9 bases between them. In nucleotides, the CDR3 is TGTGCCAGCAGTGAAGCTCAGGGAAGCTCCTACAATGAGCAGTTCTTC. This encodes CASSEAQGSSYNEQFF. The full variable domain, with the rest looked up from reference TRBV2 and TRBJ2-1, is EPEVTQTPSHQVTQMGQEVILRCVPISNHLYFYWYRQILGQKVEFLVSFYNNEISEKSEIFDDQFSVERPDGSNFTLKIRSTKLEDSAMYFCASSEAQGSSYNEQFFGPGTRLTVL.

The CDR3 DNA is TGTGCCAGCACAACACGGTTGGGAGAGACTGAAGCTTTCTTT. This sequence encodes CASTTRLGETEAFF. The genes are TRBV2 and TRBJ1-1; no firm D call. V lost 7 bases, J lost 5 bases, and 17 bases lay in between. Germline V gene lookup returns CDR1 SNHLY and CDR2 FYNNEI. The CDR3 totals 14 residues.

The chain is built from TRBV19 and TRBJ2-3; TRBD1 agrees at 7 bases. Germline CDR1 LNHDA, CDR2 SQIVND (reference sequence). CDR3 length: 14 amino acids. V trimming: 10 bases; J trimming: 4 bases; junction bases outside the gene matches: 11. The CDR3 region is CATSQGQGADTQYF. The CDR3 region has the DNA TGTGCCACATCTCAAGGGCAGGGGGCAGATACGCAGTATTTT. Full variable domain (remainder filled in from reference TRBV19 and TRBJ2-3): DGGITQSPKYLFRKEGQNVTLSCEQNLNHDAMYWYRQDPGQGLRLIYYSQIVNDFQKGDIAEGYSVSREKKESFPLTVTSAQKNPTAFYLCATSQGQGADTQYFGPGTRLTVL.

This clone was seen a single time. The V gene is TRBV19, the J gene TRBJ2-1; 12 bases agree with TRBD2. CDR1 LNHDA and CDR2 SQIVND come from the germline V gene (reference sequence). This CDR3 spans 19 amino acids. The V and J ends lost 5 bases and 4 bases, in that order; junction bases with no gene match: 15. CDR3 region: CASSPQTSGGMMAYNEQFF. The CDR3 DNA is TGTGCCAGTAGTCCGCAGACTAGCGGGGGTATGATGGCATACAATGAGCAGTTCTTC.

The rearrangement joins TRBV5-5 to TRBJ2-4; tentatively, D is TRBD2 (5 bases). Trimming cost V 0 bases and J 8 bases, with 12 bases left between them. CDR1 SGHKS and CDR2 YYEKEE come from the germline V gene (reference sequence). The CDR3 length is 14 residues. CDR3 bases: TGTGCCAGCAGCTTGGCCGCGGGTAGGGACATTCAGTACTTC. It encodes CASSLAAGRDIQYF.

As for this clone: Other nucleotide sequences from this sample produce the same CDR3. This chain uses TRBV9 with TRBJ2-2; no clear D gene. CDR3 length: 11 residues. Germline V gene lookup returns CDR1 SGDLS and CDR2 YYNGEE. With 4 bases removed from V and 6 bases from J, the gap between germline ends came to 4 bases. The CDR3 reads CASSPSGELFF. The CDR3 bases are TGTGCCAGCAGCCCCTCCGGGGAGCTGTTTTTT.

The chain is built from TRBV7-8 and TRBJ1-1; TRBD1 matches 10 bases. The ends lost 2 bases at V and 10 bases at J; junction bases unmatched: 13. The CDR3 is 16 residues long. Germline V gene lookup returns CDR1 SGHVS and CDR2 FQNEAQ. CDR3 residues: CASSLRGSGTGDRAFF. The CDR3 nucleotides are TGTGCCAGCAGCTTACGGGGAAGCGGGACAGGGGACCGAGCTTTCTTT.

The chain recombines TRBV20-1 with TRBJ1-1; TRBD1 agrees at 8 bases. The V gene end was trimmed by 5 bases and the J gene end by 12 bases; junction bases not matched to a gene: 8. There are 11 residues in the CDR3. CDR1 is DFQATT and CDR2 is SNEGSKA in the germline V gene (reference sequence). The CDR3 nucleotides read TGCAGTGCTTTCGGACAGGGCGAAACTTTCTTT. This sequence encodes CSAFGQGETFF.

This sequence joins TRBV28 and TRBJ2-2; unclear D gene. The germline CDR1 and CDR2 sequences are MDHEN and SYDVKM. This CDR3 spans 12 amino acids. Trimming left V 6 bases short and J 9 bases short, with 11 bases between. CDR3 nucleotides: TGTGCCAGCAGGAACGGTGTCCGGGAGCTGTTTTTT. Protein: CASRNGVRELFF.

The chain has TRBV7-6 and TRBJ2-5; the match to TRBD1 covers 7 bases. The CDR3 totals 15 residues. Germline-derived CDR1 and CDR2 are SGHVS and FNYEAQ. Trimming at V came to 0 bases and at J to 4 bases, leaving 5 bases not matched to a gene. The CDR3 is CASSLANGQVETQYF. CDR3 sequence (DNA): TGTGCCAGCAGCTTAGCAAACGGACAGGTAGAGACCCAGTACTTC.

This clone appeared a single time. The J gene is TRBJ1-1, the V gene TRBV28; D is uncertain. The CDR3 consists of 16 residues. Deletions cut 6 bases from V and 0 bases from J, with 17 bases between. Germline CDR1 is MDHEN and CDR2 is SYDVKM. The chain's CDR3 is CASRFTATLMNTEAFF. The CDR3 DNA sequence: TGTGCCAGCAGGTTCACAGCAACCCTTATGAACACTGAAGCTTTCTTT.

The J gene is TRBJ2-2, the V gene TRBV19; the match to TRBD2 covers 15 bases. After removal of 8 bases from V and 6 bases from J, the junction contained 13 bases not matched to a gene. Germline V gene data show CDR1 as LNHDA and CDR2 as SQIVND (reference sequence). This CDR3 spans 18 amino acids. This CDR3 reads CASSPYPGLAGGPGELFF. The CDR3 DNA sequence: TGTGCCAGTTCCCCTTACCCGGGACTAGCGGGGGGTCCCGGGGAGCTGTTTTTT.

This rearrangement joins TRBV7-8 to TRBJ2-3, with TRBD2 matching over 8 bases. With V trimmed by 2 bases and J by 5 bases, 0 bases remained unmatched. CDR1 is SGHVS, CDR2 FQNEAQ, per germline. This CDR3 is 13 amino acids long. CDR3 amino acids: CASSLREGDTQYF. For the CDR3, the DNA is TGTGCCAGCAGCTTACGGGAGGGAGATACGCAGTATTTT.

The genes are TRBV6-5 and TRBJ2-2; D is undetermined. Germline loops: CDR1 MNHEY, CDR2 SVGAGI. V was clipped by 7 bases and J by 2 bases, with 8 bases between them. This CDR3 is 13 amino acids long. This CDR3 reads CASKELNTGELFF. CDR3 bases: TGTGCCAGCAAAGAACTTAACACCGGGGAGCTGTTTTTT.

The chain's CDR3 is CASSFGGDNEQFF. The CDR3 DNA sequence: TGCGCCAGCAGCTTTGGCGGGGACAATGAGCAGTTCTTC. The V and J genes are TRBV5-1 and TRBJ2-1; weak D call: TRBD2 (6 bases). Looked up from germline, CDR1 is SGHRS and CDR2 is YFSETQ. With 2 bases removed from V and 5 bases from J, the gap between germline ends came to 8 bases. The CDR3 runs to 13 residues.

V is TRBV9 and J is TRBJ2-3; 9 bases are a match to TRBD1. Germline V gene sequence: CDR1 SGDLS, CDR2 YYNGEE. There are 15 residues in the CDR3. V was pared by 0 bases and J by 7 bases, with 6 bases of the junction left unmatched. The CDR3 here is CASSVAGTGKNTQYF. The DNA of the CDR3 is TGTGCCAGCAGCGTAGCCGGGACAGGGAAAAATACGCAGTATTTT.

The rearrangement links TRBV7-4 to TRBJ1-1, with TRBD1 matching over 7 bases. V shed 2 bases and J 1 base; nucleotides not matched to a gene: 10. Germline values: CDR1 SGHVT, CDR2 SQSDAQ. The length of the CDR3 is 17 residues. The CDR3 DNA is TGTGCCAGCAGCTTATTTAGGGGGCCTAGTGGGAACACTGAAGCTTTCTTT. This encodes CASSLFRGPSGNTEAFF.

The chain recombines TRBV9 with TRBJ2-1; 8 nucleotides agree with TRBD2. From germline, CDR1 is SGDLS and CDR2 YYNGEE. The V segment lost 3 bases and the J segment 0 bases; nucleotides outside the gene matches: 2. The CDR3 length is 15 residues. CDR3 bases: TGTGCCAGCAGCGGAGCGGGGGCCTCCTACAATGAGCAGTTCTTC. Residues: CASSGAGASYNEQFF.

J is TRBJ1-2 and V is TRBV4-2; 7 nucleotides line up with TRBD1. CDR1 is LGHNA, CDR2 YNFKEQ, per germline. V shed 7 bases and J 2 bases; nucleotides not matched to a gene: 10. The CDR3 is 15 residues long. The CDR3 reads CASTNPGQLNYGYTF. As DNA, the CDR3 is TGTGCCAGCACCAACCCGGGACAGCTGAACTATGGCTACACCTTC.

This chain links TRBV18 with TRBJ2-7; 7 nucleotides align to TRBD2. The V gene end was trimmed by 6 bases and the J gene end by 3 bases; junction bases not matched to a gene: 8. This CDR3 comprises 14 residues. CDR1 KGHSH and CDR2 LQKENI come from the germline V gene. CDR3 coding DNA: TGTGCCAGCTCCGATAGGGGCGGGGGCTACGAGCAGTACTTC. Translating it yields CASSDRGGGYEQYF. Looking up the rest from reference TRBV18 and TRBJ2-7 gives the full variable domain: NAGVMQNPRHLVRRRGQEARLRCSPMKGHSHVYWYRQLPEEGLKFMVYLQKENIIDESGMPKERFSAEFPKEGPSILRIQQVVRGDSAAYFCASSDRGGGYEQYFGPGTRLTVT.

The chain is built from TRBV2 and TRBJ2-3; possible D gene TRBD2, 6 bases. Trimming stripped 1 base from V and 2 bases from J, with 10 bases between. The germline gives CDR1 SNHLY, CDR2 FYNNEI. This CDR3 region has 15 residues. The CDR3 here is CASSEGSSVTDTQYF. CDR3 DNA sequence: TGTGCCAGCAGTGAAGGGTCTAGCGTCACAGATACGCAGTATTTT. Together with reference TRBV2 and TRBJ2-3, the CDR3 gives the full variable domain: EPEVTQTPSHQVTQMGQEVILRCVPISNHLYFYWYRQILGQKVEFLVSFYNNEISEKSEIFDDQFSVERPDGSNFTLKIRSTKLEDSAMYFCASSEGSSVTDTQYFGPGTRLTVL.

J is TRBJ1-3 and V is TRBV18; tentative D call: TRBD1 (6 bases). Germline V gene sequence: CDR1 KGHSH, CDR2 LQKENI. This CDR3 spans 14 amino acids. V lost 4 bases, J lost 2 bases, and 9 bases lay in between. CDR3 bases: TGTGCCAGCTCACTATCAGGGGCTGGAAACACCATATATTTT. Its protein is CASSLSGAGNTIYF.

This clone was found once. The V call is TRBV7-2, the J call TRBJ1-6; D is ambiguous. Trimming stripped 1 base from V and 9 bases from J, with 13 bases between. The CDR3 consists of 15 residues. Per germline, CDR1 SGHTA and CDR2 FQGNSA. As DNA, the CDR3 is TGTGCCAGCAGCTTAGTCGAGGGAAATGGTTCACCCCTCCACTTT. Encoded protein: CASSLVEGNGSPLHF.

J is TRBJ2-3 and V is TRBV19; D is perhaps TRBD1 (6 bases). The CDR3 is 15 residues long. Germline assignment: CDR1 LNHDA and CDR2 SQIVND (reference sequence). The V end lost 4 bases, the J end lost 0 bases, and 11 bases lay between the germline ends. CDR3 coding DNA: TGTGCCAGTAGTAACTCCGGACAGAGCACAGATACGCAGTATTTT. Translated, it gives CASSNSGQSTDTQYF. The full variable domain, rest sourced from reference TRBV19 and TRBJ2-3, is DGGITQSPKYLFRKEGQNVTLSCEQNLNHDAMYWYRQDPGQGLRLIYYSQIVNDFQKGDIAEGYSVSREKKESFPLTVTSAQKNPTAFYLCASSNSGQSTDTQYFGPGTRLTVL.